The 2 T cell receptor beta chains below come from one sample, sequenced in a study of PD-L1 blockade in urothelial cancer. TCRdb's table, derived via immunoSEQ multiplex PCR, lists solely in-frame clones and lacks some. The sample has tens of thousands of clones, 70% to 80% seen once. The material was PBMCs, obtained around atezolizumab (anti-PD-L1) treatment. The receptors originated from a man aged 65-85 years with urothelial cancer.

The rearrangement uses TRBV7-3 and TRBJ2-1, with TRBD2 matching over 8 bases. The CDR3 spans 15 residues. CDR1 is SGHTA and CDR2 is FQGTGA in the germline V gene. The J segment lost 2 bases and the V segment lost 2 bases, leaving 2 bases of the junction unmatched. The CDR3 DNA reads TGTGCCAGCAGCTTAGGACTAGCTCCCTACAATGAGCAGTTCTTC. This translates into CASSLGLAPYNEQFF.

This CDR3 reads CASSRPTVPYEQYF. The CDR3 region has the DNA TGTGCCAGCAGTCGGCCGACTGTCCCCTACGAGCAGTACTTC. The gene calls are TRBV28 and TRBJ2-7; D ambiguous. The CDR3 totals 14 residues. From germline, CDR1 is MDHEN and CDR2 SYDVKM. V lost 5 bases to trimming and J lost 2 bases, with 13 bases between them.